The sequence of this TCR beta chain was determined in a study of Graves' ophthalmopathy and Graves' hyperthyroidism. The wider study: Stable hyperthyroidism meant no ophthalmopathy within 18 months of follow-up. Overall study results and limits: With a specificity of roughly 72% and a sensitivity of 70% to 71%, the model predicted ophthalmopathy progression.

Germline V gene data show CDR1 as MNHEY and CDR2 as SVGAGI. V gave up 2 bases and J gave up 2 bases, with 15 bases separating them. The CDR3 contains 16 residues. None of the included patients had other autoimmune diseases, uncontrolled infections, pregnancy or lactation, as these led to exclusion. There are many counts of this clonotype. Its cognate antigen is unknown. Researchers took RNA transcripts and amplified TCR beta CDR3 regions from them. Second-round multiplex PCR followed a first-round RT-PCR using HTBI primers. TCRdb analysed the multiplex PCR reads with MiXCR anew, one entry per CDR3 protein. Of 500,000 to 600,000 distinct CDR3 sequences in the sample, under 45% were seen once.

The source material was peripheral blood or thyroid tissue (not recorded which). The origin of this receptor is an adult man with Graves' hyperthyroidism. The rearrangement links TRBV6-5 to TRBJ1-1, with D possibly being TRBD1 (5 bases). CDR3 loop: CASSYKYRSPNTEAFF. CDR3 coding DNA: TGTGCCAGCAGTTACAAGTACAGGTCCCCAAACACTGAAGCTTTCTTT.